The present TCR beta chain was sequenced within a study of cytomegalovirus exposure and HLA in healthy donors. In the study overall: Among 150 million to 200 million T cells, an earlier analysis found 90 million to 130 million unique TCR beta sequences.

A note on this clone: Its antigen is not known.

The CDR3 loop spans 17 amino acids. Primers included in the PCR were 60 Vbeta and 13 Jbeta primers. Generated by immunoSEQ multiplex PCR, the TCRdb table keeps only in-frame clones and is missing some. In the table there are about 38,000 clones, about nine tenths of which are singletons. Regarding the study as a whole: Apparent HLA restriction characterized most CMV-associated TCR beta chains in a later analysis. Prior analysis indicated that the majority of TCR beta V segments exhibited productivity approximately 87% or approximately 30% of the time. Roughly uniform sequencing depth across donors was assumed, possibly incorrectly.

V usage is TRBV21-1 and J usage is TRBJ1-3; TRBD1 is taken as the D call from the table, unchecked against the DNA. TRBV21-1 is assigned pseudogene status. The clonotype originates from a woman aged 40 to 55 in good health and CMV-seropositive. Specimen: PBMCs. CDR3 loop: CASSKARTGISGNTIYF. CDR3 bases: TGTGCCAGCAGCAAAGCGAGGACAGGGATCTCTGGAAACACCATATATTTT.